The present T cell receptor (beta chain) was sequenced within a study of T cell changes during pregnancy in multiple sclerosis. Sequenced by immunoSEQ multiplex PCR; TCRdb stores in-frame clones only, minus some. The sample carries about 31,000 clones, 80% to 90% recorded once. This CDR3 contains 16 residues. Trimming left V 7 bases short and J 0 bases short, with 16 bases between. Germline V gene sequence: CDR1 MDHEN, CDR2 SYDVKM. The input for sequencing was CD8+ T cells from peripheral blood mononuclear cells, taken in the first trimester of pregnancy. This receptor was obtained from a female donor with multiple sclerosis, enrolled in a pregnancy study. The chain is built from TRBV28 and TRBJ2-1; perhaps TRBD2 as D (5 bases). The CDR3: CASIGLLGSSYNEQFF. The CDR3 nucleotides are TGTGCCAGCATTGGACTTCTTGGGAGCTCCTACAATGAGCAGTTCTTC. The full variable domain, rest sourced from reference TRBV28 and TRBJ2-1, is DVKVTQSSRYLVKRTGEKVFLECVQDMDHENMFWYRQDPGLGLRLIYFSYDVKMKEKGDIPEGYSVSREKKERFSLILESASTNQTSMYLCASIGLLGSSYNEQFFGPGTRLTVL.